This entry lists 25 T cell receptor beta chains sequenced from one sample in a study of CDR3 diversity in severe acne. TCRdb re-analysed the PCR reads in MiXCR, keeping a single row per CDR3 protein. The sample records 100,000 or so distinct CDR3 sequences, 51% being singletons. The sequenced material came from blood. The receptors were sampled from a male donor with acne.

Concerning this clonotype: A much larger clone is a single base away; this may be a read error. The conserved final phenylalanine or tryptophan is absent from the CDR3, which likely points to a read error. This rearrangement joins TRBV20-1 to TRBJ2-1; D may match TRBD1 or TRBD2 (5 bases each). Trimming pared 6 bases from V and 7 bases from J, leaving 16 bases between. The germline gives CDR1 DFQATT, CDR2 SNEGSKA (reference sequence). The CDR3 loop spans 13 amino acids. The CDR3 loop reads CSAHRGPPNEQFL. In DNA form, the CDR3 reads TGCAGTGCCCACCGGGGCCCTCCAAATGAGCAGTTCCTC.

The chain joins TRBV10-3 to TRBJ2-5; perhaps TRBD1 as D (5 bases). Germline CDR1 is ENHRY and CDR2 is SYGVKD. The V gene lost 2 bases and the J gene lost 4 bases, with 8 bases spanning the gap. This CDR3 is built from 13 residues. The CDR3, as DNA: TGTGCCATCAGTGAGACAGGTTCAGAGACCCAGTACTTC. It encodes CAISETGSETQYF.

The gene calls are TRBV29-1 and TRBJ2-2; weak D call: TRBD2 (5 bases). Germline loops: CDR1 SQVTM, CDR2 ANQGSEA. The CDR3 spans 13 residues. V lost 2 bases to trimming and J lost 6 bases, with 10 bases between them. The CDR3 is CSVELPRAGELFF. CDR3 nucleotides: TGCAGCGTTGAACTCCCGAGGGCCGGGGAGCTGTTTTTT.

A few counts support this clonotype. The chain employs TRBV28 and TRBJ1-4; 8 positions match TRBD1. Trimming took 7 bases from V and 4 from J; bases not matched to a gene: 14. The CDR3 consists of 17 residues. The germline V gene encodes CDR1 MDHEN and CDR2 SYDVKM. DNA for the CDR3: TGTGCCAGCACCATGGGGGGCAGGGGGCTTGGTAATGAAAAACTGTTTTTT. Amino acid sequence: CASTMGGRGLGNEKLFF.

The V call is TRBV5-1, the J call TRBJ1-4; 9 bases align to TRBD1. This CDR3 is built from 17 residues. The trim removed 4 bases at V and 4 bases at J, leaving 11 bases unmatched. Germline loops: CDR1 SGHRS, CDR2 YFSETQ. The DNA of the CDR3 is TGCGCCAGCAGCCAAGGGACAGGGCTCCCCCTTAATGAAAAACTGTTTTTT. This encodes CASSQGTGLPLNEKLFF.

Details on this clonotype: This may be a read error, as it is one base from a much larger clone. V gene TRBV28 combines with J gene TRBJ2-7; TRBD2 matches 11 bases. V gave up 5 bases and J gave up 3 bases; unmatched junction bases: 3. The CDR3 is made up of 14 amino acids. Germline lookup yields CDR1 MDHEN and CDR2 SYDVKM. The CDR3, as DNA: TGTGCCAGCAGTAATAGCGGGAGGGGCTACGAGCAGTACGTC. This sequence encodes CASSNSGRGYEQYV.

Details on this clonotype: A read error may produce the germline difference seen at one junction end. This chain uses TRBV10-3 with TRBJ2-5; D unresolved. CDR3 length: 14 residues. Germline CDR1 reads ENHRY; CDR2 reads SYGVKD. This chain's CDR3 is CAVSELGLDETQYF. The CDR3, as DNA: TGTGCCGTCAGTGAGTTGGGGTTAGATGAGACCCAGTACTTC.

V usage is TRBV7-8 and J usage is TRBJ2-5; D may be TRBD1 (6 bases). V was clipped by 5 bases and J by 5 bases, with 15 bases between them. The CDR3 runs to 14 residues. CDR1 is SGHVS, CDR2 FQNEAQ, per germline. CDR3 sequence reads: CASSLGASWETQYF. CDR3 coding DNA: TGTGCCAGCAGCCTGGGGGCCTCGTGGGAGACCCAGTACTTC.

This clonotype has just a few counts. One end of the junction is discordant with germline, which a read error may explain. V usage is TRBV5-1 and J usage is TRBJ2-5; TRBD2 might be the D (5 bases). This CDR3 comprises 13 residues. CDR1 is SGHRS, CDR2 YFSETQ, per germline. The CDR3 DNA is TGCGCCAGCAGCGGAGCGGTCCAAGAGACCCAGTGCTTC. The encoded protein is CASSGAVQETQCF.

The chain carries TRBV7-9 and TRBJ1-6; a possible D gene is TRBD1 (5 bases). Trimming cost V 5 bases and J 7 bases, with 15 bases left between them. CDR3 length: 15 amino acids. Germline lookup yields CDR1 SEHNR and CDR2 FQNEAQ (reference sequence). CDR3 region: CASSPGRRGNSPLHF. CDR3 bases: TGTGCCAGCAGCCCGGGACGCCGCGGGAATTCACCCCTCCACTTT.

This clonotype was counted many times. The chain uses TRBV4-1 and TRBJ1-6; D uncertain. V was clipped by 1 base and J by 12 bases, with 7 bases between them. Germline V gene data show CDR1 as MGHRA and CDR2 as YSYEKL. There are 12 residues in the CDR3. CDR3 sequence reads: CASSQVGRPLHF. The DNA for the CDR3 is TGCGCCAGCAGCCAAGTTGGGAGACCCCTCCACTTT.

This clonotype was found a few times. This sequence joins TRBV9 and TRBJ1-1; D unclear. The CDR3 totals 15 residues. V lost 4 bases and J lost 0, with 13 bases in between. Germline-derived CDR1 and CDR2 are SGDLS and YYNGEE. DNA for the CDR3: TGTGCCAGCAGCCAATCAATGGGATTGAACACTGAAGCTTTCTTT. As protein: CASSQSMGLNTEAFF.

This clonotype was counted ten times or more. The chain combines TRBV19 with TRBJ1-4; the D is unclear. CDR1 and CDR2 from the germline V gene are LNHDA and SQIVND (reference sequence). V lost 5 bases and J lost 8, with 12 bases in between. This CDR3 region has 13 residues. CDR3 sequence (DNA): TGTGCCAGTAGTTCTCACCGGACCGAAAAACTGTTTTTT. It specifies CASSSHRTEKLFF.

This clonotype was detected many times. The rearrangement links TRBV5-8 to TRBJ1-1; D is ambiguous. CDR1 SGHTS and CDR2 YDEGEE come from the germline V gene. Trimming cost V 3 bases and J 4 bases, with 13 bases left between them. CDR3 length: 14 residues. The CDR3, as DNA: TGTGCCAGCAGCTCTCCCAACGGTCCCACTGAAGCTTTCTTT. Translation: CASSSPNGPTEAFF.

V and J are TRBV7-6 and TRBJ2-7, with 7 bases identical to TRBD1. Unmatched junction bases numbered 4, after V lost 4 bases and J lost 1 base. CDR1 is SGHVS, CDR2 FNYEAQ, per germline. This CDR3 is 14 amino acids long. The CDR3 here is CASSSMTGSYEQYF. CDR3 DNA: TGTGCCAGCAGCTCCATGACAGGGTCCTACGAGCAGTACTTC.

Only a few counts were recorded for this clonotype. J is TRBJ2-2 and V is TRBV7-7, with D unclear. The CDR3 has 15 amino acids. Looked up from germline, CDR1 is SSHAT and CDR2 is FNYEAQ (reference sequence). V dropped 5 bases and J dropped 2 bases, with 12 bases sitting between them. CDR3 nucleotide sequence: TGTGCCAGCAGCCCCTTGACCCAAAACACCGGGGAGCTGTTTTTT. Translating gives CASSPLTQNTGELFF.

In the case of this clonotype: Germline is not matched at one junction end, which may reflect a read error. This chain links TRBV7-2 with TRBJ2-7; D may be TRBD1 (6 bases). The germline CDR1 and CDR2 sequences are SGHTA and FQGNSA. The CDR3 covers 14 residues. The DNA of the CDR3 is TGCGCCAGCAGCGATGGGGCAGGGGACGACGAGCAGTACTTC. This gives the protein CASSDGAGDDEQYF.

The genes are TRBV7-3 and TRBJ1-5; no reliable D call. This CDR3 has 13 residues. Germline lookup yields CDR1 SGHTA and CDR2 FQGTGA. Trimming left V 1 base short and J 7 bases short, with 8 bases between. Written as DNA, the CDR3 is TGTGCCAGCAGCTTAATAGCCGGACAGCCCCAGCATTTT. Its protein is CASSLIAGQPQHF.

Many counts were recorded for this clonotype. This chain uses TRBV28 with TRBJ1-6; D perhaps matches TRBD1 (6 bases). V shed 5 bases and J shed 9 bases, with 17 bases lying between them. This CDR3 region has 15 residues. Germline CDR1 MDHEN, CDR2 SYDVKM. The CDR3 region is CASSTWTAWSSPLHF. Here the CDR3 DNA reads TGTGCCAGCAGTACATGGACAGCTTGGAGTTCACCCCTCCACTTT.

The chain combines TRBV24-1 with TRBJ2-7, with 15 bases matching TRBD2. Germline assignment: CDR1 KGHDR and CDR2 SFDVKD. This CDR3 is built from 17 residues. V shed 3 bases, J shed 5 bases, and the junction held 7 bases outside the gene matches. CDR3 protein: CATSDPGLAGGPNEQYV. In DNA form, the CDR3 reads TGTGCCACCAGTGATCCGGGACTAGCGGGAGGCCCCAACGAGCAGTACGTC.

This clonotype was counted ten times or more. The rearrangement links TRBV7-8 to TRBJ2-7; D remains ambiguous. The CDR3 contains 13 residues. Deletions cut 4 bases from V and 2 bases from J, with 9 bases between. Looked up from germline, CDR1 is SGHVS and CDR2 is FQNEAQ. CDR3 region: CASSSRRTYEQYV. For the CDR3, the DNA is TGTGCCAGCAGCTCCCGACGGACCTACGAGCAGTACGTC.

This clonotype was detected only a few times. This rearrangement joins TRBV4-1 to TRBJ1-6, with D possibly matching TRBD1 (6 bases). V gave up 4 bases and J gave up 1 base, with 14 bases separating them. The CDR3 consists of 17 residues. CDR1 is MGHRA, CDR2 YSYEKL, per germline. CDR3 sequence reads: CASSPSGAASYNSPLHF. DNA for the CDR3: TGCGCCAGCAGCCCCTCAGGGGCAGCATCCTATAATTCACCCCTCCACTTT.

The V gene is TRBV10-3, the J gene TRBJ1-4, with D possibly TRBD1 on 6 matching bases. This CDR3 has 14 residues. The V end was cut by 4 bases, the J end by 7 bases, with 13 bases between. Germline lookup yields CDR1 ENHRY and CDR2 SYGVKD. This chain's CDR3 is CAISAVRGGEKLFF. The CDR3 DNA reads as TGTGCCATCAGTGCCGTCAGGGGCGGTGAAAAACTGTTTTTT.

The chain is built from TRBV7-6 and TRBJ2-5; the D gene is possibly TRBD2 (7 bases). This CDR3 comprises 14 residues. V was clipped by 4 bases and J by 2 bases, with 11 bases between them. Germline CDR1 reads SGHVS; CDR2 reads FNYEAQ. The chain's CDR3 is CASSWGGGQETQYF. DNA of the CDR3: TGTGCCAGCAGCTGGGGGGGCGGGCAAGAGACCCAGTACTTC.

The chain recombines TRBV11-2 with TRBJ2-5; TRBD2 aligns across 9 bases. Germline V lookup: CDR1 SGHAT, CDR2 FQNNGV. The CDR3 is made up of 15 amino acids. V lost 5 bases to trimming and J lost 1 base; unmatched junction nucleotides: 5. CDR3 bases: TGTGCCAGCAGCGCTAGACTAGCGGTCCAAGAGACCCAGTACTTC. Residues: CASSARLAVQETQYF.